These 5 T cell receptor beta chains share one sample of origin, sequenced in a study of blood T cell repertoires in COVID-19. Clones were read by immunoSEQ multiplex PCR, and TCRdb kept only the in-frame ones, dropping some. The repertoire consists of 250,000 to 300,000 clones, with approximately 91% occurring once and the leading ten covering approximately 2.4%. The sequencing input was PBMCs or T cells enriched from blood (not recorded which). The receptors originated from a woman in her thirties or forties with acute COVID-19.

A word on this clone: At one end, the junction sequence differs from germline, possibly due to a read error. The rearrangement links TRBV3-1 (or the pseudogene TRBV3-2) to TRBJ2-7; TRBD2 aligns across 15 bases. There are 13 residues in the CDR3. CDR1 and CDR2 (germline): LGHDT, YNNKEL (reference sequence). CDR3 sequence (DNA): TGTGCCAGCAGCCAAGCGGGACTAGCGGGAGGTATCTTC. Its protein is CASSQAGLAGGIF.

The chain combines TRBV7-2 with TRBJ2-1; 8 bases align to TRBD2. With 5 bases clipped from V and 2 bases from J, the junction kept 11 bases outside the gene matches. The CDR3 spans 17 residues. Germline CDR1 is SGHTA and CDR2 is FQGNSA. The CDR3 region is CASSTTQREFTYNEQFF. The CDR3 bases are TGTGCCAGCAGCACCACTCAGCGGGAGTTTACCTACAATGAGCAGTTCTTC.

The chain uses TRBV12-5 and TRBJ2-1, with 7 bases aligning to TRBD2. Unmatched junction bases numbered 15, after V lost 1 base and J lost 9 bases. The V gene's germline CDR1 is LGHNT and CDR2 FRNRAP. The CDR3 has 17 amino acids. In DNA, the CDR3 is TGTGCTAGTGGTTTGGCTGGGGGTCTAGCGGCCCCCGTTGAGCAGTTCTTC. It yields the protein CASGLAGGLAAPVEQFF. Filled out from reference TRBV12-5 and TRBJ2-1, the complete variable domain reads DARVTQTPRHKVTEMGQEVTMRCQPILGHNTVFWYRQTMMQGLELLAYFRNRAPLDDSGMPKDRFSAEMPDATLATLKIQPSEPRDSAVYFCASGLAGGLAAPVEQFFGPGTRLTVL.

The chain recombines TRBV6-5 with TRBJ1-6; D not certain. Germline V CDR1 and CDR2: MNHEY, SVGAGI. This CDR3 has 16 amino acids. V shed 0 bases and J shed 2 bases, with 8 bases lying between them. The CDR3 DNA reads TGTGCCAGCAGTTACTCGGGGAGCGCCTATAATTCACCCCTCCACTTT. Amino acid sequence: CASSYSGSAYNSPLHF.

This chain connects TRBV5-1 to TRBJ2-1; TRBD1 is a possible D gene (5 bases). Germline V gene lookup returns CDR1 SGHRS and CDR2 YFSETQ. The CDR3 is 14 amino acids. V was cut by 1 base and J by 5 bases, with 10 bases left in between. CDR3 in DNA: TGCGCCAGCAGCTTGCCGACAGATAACAATGAGCAGTTCTTC. This gives the protein CASSLPTDNNEQFF.